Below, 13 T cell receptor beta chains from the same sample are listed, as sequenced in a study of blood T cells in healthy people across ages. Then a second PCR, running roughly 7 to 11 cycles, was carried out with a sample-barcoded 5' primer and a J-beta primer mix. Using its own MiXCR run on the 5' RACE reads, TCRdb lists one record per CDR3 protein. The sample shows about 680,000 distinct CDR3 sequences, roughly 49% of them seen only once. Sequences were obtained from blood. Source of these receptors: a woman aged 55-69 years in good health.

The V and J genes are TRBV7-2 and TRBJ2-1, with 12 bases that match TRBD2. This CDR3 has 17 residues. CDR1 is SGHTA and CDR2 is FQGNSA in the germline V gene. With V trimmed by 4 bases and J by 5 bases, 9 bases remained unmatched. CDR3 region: CASSWGASGRANNEQFF. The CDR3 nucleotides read TGTGCCAGCAGCTGGGGGGCTAGCGGGAGGGCCAACAATGAGCAGTTCTTC.

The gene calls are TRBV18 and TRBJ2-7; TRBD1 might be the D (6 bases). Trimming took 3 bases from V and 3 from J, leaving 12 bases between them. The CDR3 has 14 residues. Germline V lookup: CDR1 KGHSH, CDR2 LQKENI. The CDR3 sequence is CASSPLGQIYEQYF. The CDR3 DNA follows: TGTGCCAGCTCACCCCTTGGACAGATCTACGAGCAGTACTTC.

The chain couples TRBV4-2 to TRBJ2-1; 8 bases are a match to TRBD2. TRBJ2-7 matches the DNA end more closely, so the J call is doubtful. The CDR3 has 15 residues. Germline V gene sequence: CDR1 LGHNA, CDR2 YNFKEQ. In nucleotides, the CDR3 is TGTGCCAGCAGCCAAGGACTAGCGCCTTACAATGAGCAGTACTTC. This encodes CASSQGLAPYNEQYF.

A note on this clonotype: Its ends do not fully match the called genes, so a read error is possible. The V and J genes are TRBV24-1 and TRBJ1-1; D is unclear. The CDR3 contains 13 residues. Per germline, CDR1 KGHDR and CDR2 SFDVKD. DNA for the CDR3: TGTGCCGCCAGTGACCTTTTGAACACTGAAGCTTTCTTT. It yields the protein CAASDLLNTEAFF.

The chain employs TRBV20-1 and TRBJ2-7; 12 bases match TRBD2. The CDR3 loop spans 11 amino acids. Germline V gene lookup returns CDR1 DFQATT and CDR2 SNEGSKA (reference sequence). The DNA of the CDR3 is TGCGCTGGACTAGCGGGGTTTGAGCAGTACTTC. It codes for CAGLAGFEQYF.

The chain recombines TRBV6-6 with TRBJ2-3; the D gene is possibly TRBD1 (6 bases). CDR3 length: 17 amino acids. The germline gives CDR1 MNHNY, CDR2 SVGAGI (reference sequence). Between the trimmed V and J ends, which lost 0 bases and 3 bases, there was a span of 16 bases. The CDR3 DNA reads TGTGCCAGCAGTTACTCGAAGGACAGAGTAATAACAGATACGCAGTATTTT. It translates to CASSYSKDRVITDTQYF.

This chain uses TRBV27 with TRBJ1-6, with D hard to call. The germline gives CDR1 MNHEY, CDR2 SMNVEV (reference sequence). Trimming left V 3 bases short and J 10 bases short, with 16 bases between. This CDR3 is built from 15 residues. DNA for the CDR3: TGTGCCAGCAGTTTTGGGCCGCAGCCAGCCTCACCCCTCCACTTT. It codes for CASSFGPQPASPLHF.

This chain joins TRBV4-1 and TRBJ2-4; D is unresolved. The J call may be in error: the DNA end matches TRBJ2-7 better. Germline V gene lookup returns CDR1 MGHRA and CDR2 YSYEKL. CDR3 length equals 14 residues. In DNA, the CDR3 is TGCGCCAGCAGCCAAGGACCCCGAAGGAGCGAGCAGTACTTC. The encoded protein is CASSQGPRRSEQYF.

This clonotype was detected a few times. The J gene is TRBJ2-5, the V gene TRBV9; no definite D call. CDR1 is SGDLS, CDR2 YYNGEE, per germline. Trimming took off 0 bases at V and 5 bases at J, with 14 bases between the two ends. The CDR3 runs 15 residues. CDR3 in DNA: TGTGCCAGCAGCGTAGACGGTACACCGAAGGAGACCCAGTACTTC. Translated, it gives CASSVDGTPKETQYF.

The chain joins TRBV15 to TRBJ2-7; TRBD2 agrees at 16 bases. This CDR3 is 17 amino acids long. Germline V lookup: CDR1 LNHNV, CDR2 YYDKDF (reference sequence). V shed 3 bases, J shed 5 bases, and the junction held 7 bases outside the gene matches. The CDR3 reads CATSRGLAGGTFNEQYF. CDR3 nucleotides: TGTGCCACCAGCAGGGGACTAGCGGGAGGGACGTTCAACGAGCAGTACTTC.

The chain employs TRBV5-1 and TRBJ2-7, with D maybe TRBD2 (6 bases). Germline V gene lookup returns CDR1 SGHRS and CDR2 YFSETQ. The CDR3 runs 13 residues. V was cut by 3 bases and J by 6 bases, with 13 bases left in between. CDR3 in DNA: TGCGCCAGCAGCTCAACACTGACTAGCGAGCAGTACTTC. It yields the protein CASSSTLTSEQYF.

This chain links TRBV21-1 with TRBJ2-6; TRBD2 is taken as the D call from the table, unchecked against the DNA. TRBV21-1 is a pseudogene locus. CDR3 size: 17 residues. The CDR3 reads CASSKGPAGSGANVLTF. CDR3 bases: TGTGCCAGCAGCAAGGGCCCAGCGGGCTCTGGGGCCAACGTCCTGACTTTC.

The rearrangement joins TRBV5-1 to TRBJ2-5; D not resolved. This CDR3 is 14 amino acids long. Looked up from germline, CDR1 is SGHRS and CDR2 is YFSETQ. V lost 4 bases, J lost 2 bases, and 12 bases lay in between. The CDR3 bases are TGCGCCAGCAGCCCCCAGCCGGGTCAAGAGACCCAGTACTTC. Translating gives CASSPQPGQETQYF.